This TCR beta chain is from a study of T-cell reconstitution after alpha-beta-depleted transplantation in children. Study conclusions and caveats: Some patients owed their high day-60 TCRbeta diversity to surviving recipient T cells and thymic progenitors. It was newly produced T cells that mostly accounted for T-cell counts and diversity one year after transplant. The origin of alpha-beta T cells about two months after transplant was reportedly several hundred expanded graft clones.

The CDR3 is 19 amino acids. Germline loops: CDR1 SGHAT, CDR2 FQNNGV. V shed 4 bases and J 0 bases; nucleotides not matched to a gene: 13. Preparation of the TCRbeta library used unique molecular identifiers. TCRdb reanalysed the PCR reads using MiXCR and keeps one entry per CDR3 protein. The data show approximately 270,000 distinct CDR3 sequences, 20% to 30% seen once. As regards this clonotype: Its specificity is not known.

The chain employs TRBV11-2 and TRBJ2-3, with 10 bases matching TRBD2. The sequencing here drew on PBMCs, mostly from graft donor cells, taken 360 days after TCRalphabeta/CD19-depleted stem cell transplant. The source is a female patient between 2 and 15 years old who had a stem cell transplant for congenital amegakaryocytic thrombocytopenia, so the T cells may come from the graft donor. CDR3 region: CASSYPSGGAAISTDTQYF. The DNA for the CDR3 is TGTGCCAGCAGCTACCCGAGCGGGGGGGCCGCAATTAGCACAGATACGCAGTATTTT.